Included here is one T cell receptor (delta chain) sequence, with context. Its antigen is still unknown. Sequences come from RNA converted to cDNA by reverse transcription. Pooled V-gene forward primers with one constant-region reverse primer generated the CDR3 amplicons by multiplex PCR. TCRdb reprocessed the multiplex PCR reads using CATT. The data contain 80,000 or so delta-chain clones, around 35% of them singletons. This specimen comes from a study of Vδ1+ human thymocytes. Points from the study as a whole: Thymic TRG and TRD repertoires appeared highly polyclonal, with Gaussian CDR3 length distributions. Unlike peripheral blood Vdelta1+ controls, thymic delta-chain sequences included about 20% Vdelta2 and few Vdelta3.

CDR3 length equals 22 residues. V trimming: 0 bases; J trimming: 0 bases; junction bases outside the gene matches: 16. The germline V gene has CDR1 TSWWSYY and CDR2 QGS. The chain links TRDV1 to TRDJ1, with 13 bases lining up with TRDD3. This clonotype originated in a boy less than two years old who had congenital heart surgery. The material sequenced was Vdelta1+ gamma-delta thymocytes from the thymus. Subset reported: FACS-sorted CD3+ TCRalphabeta- TCRVdelta1+ TCRVdelta2- thymocytes. In DNA, the CDR3 is TGTGCTCTTGGGGAACTACTTACGCGTACTGGGGGATACGCCTCGTACACCGATAAACTCATCTTT. It yields the protein CALGELLTRTGGYASYTDKLIF.